This paragraph covers one T cell receptor (beta chain) sequence. Its cognate antigen is unknown. CDR3 length equals 17 residues. Per germline, CDR1 SGHRS and CDR2 YFSETQ. The data were taken from a study of T cells expressing NK-cell markers. TCRdb reprocessed the 5' RACE reads, with one entry per CDR3 protein and no DNA. The sample has 300,000 to 450,000 distinct CDR3 sequences, and its top ten clones hold roughly 5.2%. Study-level findings and limits: Each of roughly 6 donors carried dominant NKG2C+ clonotypes accounting for about 1.0-7.5% of CD8+ T cells.

The clonotype comes from a man aged 18 to 70 in good health. The chain carries TRBV5-1 and TRBJ2-1; TCRdb gives TRBD1 as the D gene, but with no DNA this cannot be confirmed. The sequencing sample was made of blood T cells: a sorted CD56 or NKG2C T cell subset, CD4+ or CD8+ T cells, or bulk PBMC T cells (not recorded which). The CDR3 is CASSARGWTTSYNEQFF.